Following are 3 T cell receptor beta chains from one sample sequenced in a study of graft-versus-host responses after intestinal transplantation (dated by TCRdb to about 2021). Library preparation used the immunoSEQ multiplex PCR assay. TCRdb limited this immuneACCESS table to in-frame rearrangements with V and J called. A share of clones is missing; checked studies link under half to unresolved V genes, and the rest is unexplained. The sample includes about 25,000 clones, with 90% to 95% observed a single time. In total, the top ten clones hold less than 0.85% of the sample. This material consisted of PBMCs, taken around 29 days after intestinal transplant. These TCRs come from a human patient who received an intestinal transplant, so some T cells may come from the graft donor.

The chain joins TRBV28 to TRBJ2-5, with D perhaps TRBD1 (6 bases). The CDR3 is made up of 13 amino acids. V was clipped by 6 bases and J by 4 bases, with 12 bases between them. CDR1 is MDHEN and CDR2 is SYDVKM in the germline V gene. CDR3 loop: CASRLTGTETQYF. As DNA, the CDR3 is TGTGCCAGCAGACTCACAGGGACAGAGACCCAGTACTTC.

V gene TRBV4-1 combines with J gene TRBJ2-1; 8 bases are a match to TRBD2. This CDR3 is 20 amino acids long. Germline V gene data show CDR1 as MGHRA and CDR2 as YSYEKL. The V and J ends lost 5 bases and 0 bases, in that order; junction bases with no gene match: 18. The CDR3 DNA is TGCGCCAGCAGCTCTGAGGTCAGGATAGCGGGGTATAGCTCCTACAATGAGCAGTTCTTC. Translation: CASSSEVRIAGYSSYNEQFF.

J is TRBJ1-5 and V is TRBV5-8; TRBD1 agrees at 8 bases. The germline V gene has CDR1 SGHTS and CDR2 YDEGEE. V shed 6 bases and J 5 bases; nucleotides not matched to a gene: 7. CDR3 length: 14 residues. CDR3 sequence (DNA): TGTGCCAGCAAATCCGGGACAGGTCATCAGCCCCAGCATTTT. Translation: CASKSGTGHQPQHF.